Sequencing of this T cell receptor beta chain was carried out in a study of cytotoxic CD8 clonotypes in ibrutinib-treated CLL. Study context: Under twelve relapsed/refractory, some 14 treatment-naive; about 17 IGHV unmutated. Complete response was seen in 2 patients and partial in some 24; 12 progressed and 14 stayed remitted after a median roughly six years.

Sequencing used immunoSEQ multiplex PCR; TCRdb keeps in-frame clones, though not all of them. The sample consists of about 300,000 clones, roughly three quarters of them appearing once. Notes on this clone: Its antigen is unidentified.

Germline assignment: CDR1 SGHRS and CDR2 YFSETQ. CDR3 length: 15 amino acids. Trimming left V 3 bases short and J 6 bases short, with 16 bases between. Study-level findings and limits: Clonality climbed at ibrutinib response, then dropped toward baseline at progression. Baseline values of clonality outstripped age-matched healthy donors and followed circulating CD8+ T-cell counts.

The sample was PBMCs, taken at disease progression, from a patient treated with ibrutinib. The V call is TRBV5-1, the J call TRBJ2-4; D is possibly TRBD2 (6 bases). This clonotype originated in a human donor with chronic lymphocytic leukemia. The CDR3 sequence is CASSSSTSPTNIQYF. The CDR3 bases are TGCGCCAGCAGCTCAAGTACTAGCCCGACAAACATTCAGTACTTC.